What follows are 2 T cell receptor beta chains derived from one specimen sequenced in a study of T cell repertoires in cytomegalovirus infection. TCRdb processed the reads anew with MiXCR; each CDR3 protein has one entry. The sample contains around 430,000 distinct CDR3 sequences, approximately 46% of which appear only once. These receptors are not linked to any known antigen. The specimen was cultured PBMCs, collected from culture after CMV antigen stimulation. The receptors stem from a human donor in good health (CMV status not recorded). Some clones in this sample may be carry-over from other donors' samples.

The CDR3 sequence is CAIRMTPGLAGGGTIEQFF. As DNA, the CDR3 is TGTGCCATCAGGATGACACCGGGACTAGCGGGGGGGGGCACGATTGAGCAGTTCTTC. The V and J genes are TRBV10-3 and TRBJ2-1, with 16 nucleotides matching TRBD2. The V gene end was trimmed by 6 bases and the J gene end by 9 bases; junction bases not matched to a gene: 17. This CDR3 region has 19 residues. Germline V gene lookup returns CDR1 ENHRY and CDR2 SYGVKD.

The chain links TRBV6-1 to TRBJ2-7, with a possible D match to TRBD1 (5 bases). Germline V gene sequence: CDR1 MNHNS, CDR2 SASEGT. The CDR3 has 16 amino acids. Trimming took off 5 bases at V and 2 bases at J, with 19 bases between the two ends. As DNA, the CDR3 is TGTGCCAGCAGTTCACCGCCAGGGTCCTCCGCCTACGAGCAGTACTTC. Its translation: CASSSPPGSSAYEQYF.